These 11 T cell receptor beta chains came from one sample sequenced in a study. From the 5' RACE reads, TCRdb called clonotypes with MiXCR, one entry per CDR3 protein. The repertoire includes about 50,000 distinct CDR3 sequences, roughly 30% of them detected once, and roughly 1.9% sits in the top ten. Sequencing was performed on naive CD4+ T cells sorted from blood. Subset noted: naive CD4+ T cells, CD4+CD45RA+CD25-. These receptors all come from a female donor with breast cancer.

This chain links TRBV7-3 with TRBJ1-1, with D unresolved. The CDR3 has 13 amino acids. Germline CDR1 and CDR2: SGHTA and FQGTGA. V lost 0 bases to trimming and J lost 2 bases, with 4 bases between them. CDR3 sequence (DNA): TGTGCCAGCAGCTTAACATATAACACTGAAGCTTTCTTT. Translation gives CASSLTYNTEAFF.

The chain employs TRBV7-6 and TRBJ1-1; 9 bases are a match to TRBD1. The CDR3 has 16 residues. Germline lookup yields CDR1 SGHVS and CDR2 FNYEAQ. After removal of 4 bases from V and 0 bases from J, the junction contained 6 bases not matched to a gene. This CDR3 is CASSSTGQGLNTEAFF. The DNA of the CDR3 is TGTGCCAGCAGCTCAACGGGACAGGGTTTGAACACTGAAGCTTTCTTT.

Concerning this clonotype itself: The conserved closing phenylalanine or tryptophan is absent in this CDR3, likely reflecting a read error. This chain uses TRBV9 with TRBJ2-3, with D unclear. Germline V gives CDR1 SGDLS, CDR2 YYNGEE. The CDR3 consists of 15 residues. V lost 0 bases and J lost 5, with 13 bases in between. The CDR3 DNA sequence: TGTGCCAGCAGCGTAGTTGTCGGCGCCCGAGATACGCAGTATTGT. Translated, it gives CASSVVVGARDTQYC.

This clonotype was recorded a few times. V is TRBV6-1 and J is TRBJ2-6; the match to TRBD1 covers 8 bases. The CDR3 has 14 amino acids. The germline V gene has CDR1 MNHNS and CDR2 SASEGT. V was clipped by 6 bases and J by 4 bases; unmatched bases: 2. CDR3 amino acids: CASRDRAGANVLTF. CDR3 coding DNA: TGTGCCAGCAGGGACAGGGCCGGGGCCAACGTCCTGACTTTC.

The chain uses TRBV30 and TRBJ1-5, with a tentative D call TRBD1 (5 bases). The germline V gene encodes CDR1 GTSNPN and CDR2 SVGIG (reference sequence). The CDR3 extends over 13 amino acids. The V end was cut by 7 bases, the J end by 3 bases, with 13 bases between. CDR3 amino acids: CASSGGNNQPQHF. In nucleotides, the CDR3 is TGTGCCTCGTCCGGGGGGAACAATCAGCCCCAGCATTTT.

J is TRBJ2-5 and V is TRBV12-3 or TRBV12-4; no clear D. The CDR3 is 13 residues long. V was cut by 3 bases and J by 5 bases, with 10 bases left in between. CDR3 amino acids: CASSLNGQETQYF. In DNA form, the CDR3 reads TGTGCCAGCAGTTTGAACGGCCAGGAGACCCAGTACTTC.

The chain joins TRBV2 to TRBJ2-1; TRBD2 agrees at 13 bases. CDR3 length: 13 amino acids. Trimming cost V 6 bases and J 12 bases; bases outside gene matches: 5. The germline V gene encodes CDR1 SNHLY and CDR2 FYNNEI. This chain's CDR3 is CASRLAGGLWQFF. The CDR3 coding sequence is TGTGCCAGCAGACTAGCGGGGGGGCTTTGGCAGTTCTTC.

On this clonotype: A single base separates this from a much larger clone, so it may be a read error. CDR3 DNA: TGTGCCAGCAGCCCATCATGGGGGACCCAGTACTTC. The encoded protein is CASSPSWGTQYF. V and J are TRBV9 and TRBJ2-5, with D unresolved. This CDR3 has 12 amino acids. V shed 4 bases and J shed 7 bases, with 11 bases lying between them. Germline V gives CDR1 SGDLS, CDR2 YYNGEE.

This chain joins TRBV9 and TRBJ1-6, with 8 bases that match TRBD1. Unmatched junction bases numbered 5, after V lost 0 bases and J lost 6 bases. Germline lookup yields CDR1 SGDLS and CDR2 YYNGEE. The CDR3 has 16 residues. CDR3 in DNA: TGTGCCAGCAGCGTAGAGGCAGGGGGCCGTAATTCACCCCTCCACTTT. This translates into CASSVEAGGRNSPLHF.

The CDR3 DNA is TGTGCCAGCCGACGGACAGGGGGTATCTACGAGCAGTACTTC. This encodes CASRRTGGIYEQYF. This chain links TRBV6-2 or TRBV6-3 with TRBJ2-7; 10 bases line up with TRBD1. The CDR3 has 14 amino acids. V was pared by 8 bases and J by 3 bases, with 7 bases of the junction left unmatched. The germline V gene encodes CDR1 MNHEY and CDR2 SVGEGT.

The J gene is TRBJ1-1, the V gene TRBV7-6, with D possibly being TRBD1 (6 bases). CDR1 is SGHVS and CDR2 is FNYEAQ in the germline V gene. There are 13 residues in the CDR3. Trimming left V 1 base short and J 11 bases short, with 14 bases between. The CDR3 DNA sequence: TGTGCCAGCAGCTTAGTGCCAGATCAGGGGGCTTTCTTT. It encodes CASSLVPDQGAFF.